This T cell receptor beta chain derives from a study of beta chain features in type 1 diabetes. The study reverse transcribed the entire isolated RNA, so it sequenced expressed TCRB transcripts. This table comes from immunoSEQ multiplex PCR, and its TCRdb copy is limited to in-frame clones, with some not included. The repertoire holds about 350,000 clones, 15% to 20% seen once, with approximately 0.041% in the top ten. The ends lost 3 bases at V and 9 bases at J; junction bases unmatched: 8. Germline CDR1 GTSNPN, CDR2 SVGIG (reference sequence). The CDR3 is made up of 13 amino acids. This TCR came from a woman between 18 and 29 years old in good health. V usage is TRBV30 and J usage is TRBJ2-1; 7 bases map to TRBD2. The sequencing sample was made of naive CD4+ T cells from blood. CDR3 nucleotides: TGTGCCTGGAGGAGCGGGACCTACGGTGAGCAGTTCTTC. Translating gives CAWRSGTYGEQFF.